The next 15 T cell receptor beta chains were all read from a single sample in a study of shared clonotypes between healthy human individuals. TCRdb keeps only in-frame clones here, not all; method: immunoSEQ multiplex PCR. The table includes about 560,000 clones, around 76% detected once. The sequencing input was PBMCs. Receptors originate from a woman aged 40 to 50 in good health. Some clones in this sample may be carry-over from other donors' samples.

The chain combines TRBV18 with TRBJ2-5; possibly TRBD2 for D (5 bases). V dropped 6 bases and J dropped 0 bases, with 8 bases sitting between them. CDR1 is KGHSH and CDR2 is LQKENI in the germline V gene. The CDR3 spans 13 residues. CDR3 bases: TGTGCCAGCTCGAGGGCGTACCAAGAGACCCAGTACTTC. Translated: CASSRAYQETQYF.

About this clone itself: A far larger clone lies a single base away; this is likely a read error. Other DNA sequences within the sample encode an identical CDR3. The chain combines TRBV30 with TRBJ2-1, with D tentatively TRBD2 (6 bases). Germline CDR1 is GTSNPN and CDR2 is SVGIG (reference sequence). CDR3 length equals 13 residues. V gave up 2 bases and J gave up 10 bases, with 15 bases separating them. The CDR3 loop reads CAWSTWSGLEQFF. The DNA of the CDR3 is TGTGCCTGGAGTACTTGGAGCGGGCTCGAGCAGTTCTTC.

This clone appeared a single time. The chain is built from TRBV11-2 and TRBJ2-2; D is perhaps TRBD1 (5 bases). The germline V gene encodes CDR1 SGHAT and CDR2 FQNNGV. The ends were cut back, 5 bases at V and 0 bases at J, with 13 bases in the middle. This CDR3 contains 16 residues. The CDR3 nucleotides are TGTGCCAGCAGCCGGTTGACAGAAGCGAACACCGGGGAGCTGTTTTTT. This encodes CASSRLTEANTGELFF.

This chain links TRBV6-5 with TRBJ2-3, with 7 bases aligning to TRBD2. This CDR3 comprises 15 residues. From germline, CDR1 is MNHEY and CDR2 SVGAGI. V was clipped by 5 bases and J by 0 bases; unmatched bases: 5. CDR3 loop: CASSKLSGSTDTQYF. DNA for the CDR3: TGTGCCAGCAGTAAACTTAGCGGGAGCACAGATACGCAGTATTTT.

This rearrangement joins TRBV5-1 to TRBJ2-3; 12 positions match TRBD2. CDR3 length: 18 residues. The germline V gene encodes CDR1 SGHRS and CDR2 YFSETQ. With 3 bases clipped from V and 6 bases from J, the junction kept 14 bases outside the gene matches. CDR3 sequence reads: CASSYTPGGTSGRDTQYF. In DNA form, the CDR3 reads TGCGCCAGCAGCTATACACCCGGCGGCACTAGCGGGAGGGATACGCAGTATTTT.

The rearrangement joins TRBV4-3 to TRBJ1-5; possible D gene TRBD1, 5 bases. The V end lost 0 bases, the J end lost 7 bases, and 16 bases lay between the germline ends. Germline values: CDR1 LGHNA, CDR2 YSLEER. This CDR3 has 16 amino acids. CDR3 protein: CASSQDWGGIGQPQHF. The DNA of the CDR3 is TGCGCCAGCAGCCAAGATTGGGGGGGAATCGGCCAGCCCCAGCATTTT.

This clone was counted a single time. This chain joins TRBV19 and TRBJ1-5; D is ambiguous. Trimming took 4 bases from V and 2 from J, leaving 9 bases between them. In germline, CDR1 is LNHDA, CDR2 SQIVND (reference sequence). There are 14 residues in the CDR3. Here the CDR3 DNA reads TGTGCCAGTAGTACTTCAGGCGGCAATCAGCCCCAGCATTTT. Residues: CASSTSGGNQPQHF.

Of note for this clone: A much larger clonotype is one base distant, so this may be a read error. In DNA form, the CDR3 reads TGTGCCAGCAGTGATGGACTAGCGGGAGCCACCTACAATAAGCAGTTCTTC. Translation gives CASSDGLAGATYNKQFF. The V gene is TRBV25-1, the J gene TRBJ2-1, with 13 bases lining up with TRBD2. Germline V gene lookup returns CDR1 MGHDK and CDR2 SYGVNS. CDR3 length equals 17 residues. The complete variable domain, with remaining parts taken from reference TRBV25-1 and TRBJ2-1, reads EADIYQTPRYLVIGTGKKITLECSQTMGHDKMYWYQQDPGMELHLIHYSYGVNSTEKGDLSSESTVSRIRTEHFPLTLESARPSHTSQYLCASSDGLAGATYNKQFFGPGTRLTVL.

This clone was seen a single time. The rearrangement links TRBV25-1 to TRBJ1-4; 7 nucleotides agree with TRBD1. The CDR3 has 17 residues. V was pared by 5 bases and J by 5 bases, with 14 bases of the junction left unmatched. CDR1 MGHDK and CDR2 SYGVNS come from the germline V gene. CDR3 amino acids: CASSLLELGQSNEKLFF. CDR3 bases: TGTGCCAGCAGTCTTCTAGAGTTGGGACAGTCCAATGAAAAACTGTTTTTT.

Written as DNA, the CDR3 is TGTGCCAGCAGTTACACGGGACTAGCGGGAAGAAATGAGCAGTTCTTC. It yields the protein CASSYTGLAGRNEQFF. The chain recombines TRBV6-5 with TRBJ2-1; 13 bases are a match to TRBD2. The length of the CDR3 is 16 residues. J was trimmed by 7 bases and V by 2 bases; bases with no gene match: 5. The germline V gene has CDR1 MNHEY and CDR2 SVGAGI.

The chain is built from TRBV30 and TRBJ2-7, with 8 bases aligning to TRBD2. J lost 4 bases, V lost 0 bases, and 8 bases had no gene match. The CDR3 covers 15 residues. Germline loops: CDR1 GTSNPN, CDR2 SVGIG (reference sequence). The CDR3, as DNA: TGTGCCTGGAGTGTCGATAGCGGGACCGTTTACGAGCAGTACTTC. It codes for CAWSVDSGTVYEQYF.

CDR3 in amino acids: CASSGVPPAKLFF. In nucleotides, the CDR3 is TGCGCCAGCAGTGGGGTTCCCCCGGCCAAGCTGTTTTTT. The rearrangement joins TRBV10-2 to TRBJ2-2; D is unclear. The CDR3 contains 13 residues. V lost 4 bases to trimming and J lost 12 bases, with 15 bases between them. Looked up from germline, CDR1 is WSHSY and CDR2 is SAAADI.

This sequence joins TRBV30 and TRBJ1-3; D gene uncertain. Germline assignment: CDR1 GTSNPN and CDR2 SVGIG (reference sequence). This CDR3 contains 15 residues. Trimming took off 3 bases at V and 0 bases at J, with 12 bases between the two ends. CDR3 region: CAWSQDLLSGNTIYF. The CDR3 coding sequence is TGTGCCTGGAGCCAGGACTTACTCTCTGGAAACACCATATATTTT.

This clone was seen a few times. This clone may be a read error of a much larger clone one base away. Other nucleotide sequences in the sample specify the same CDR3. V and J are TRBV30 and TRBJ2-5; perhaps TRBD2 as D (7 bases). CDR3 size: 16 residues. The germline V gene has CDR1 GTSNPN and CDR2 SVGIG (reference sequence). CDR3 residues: CARSVGGVTGQETQYF. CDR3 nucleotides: TGTGCCAGGAGTGTAGGGGGGGTAACGGGGCAAGAGACCCAGTACTTC.

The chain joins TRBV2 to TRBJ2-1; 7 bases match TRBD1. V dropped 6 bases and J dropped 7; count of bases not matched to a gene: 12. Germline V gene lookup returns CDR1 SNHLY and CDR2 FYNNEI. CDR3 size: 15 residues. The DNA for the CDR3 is TGTGCCAGCAGCAAGTACAGGGGCTCTGGGAATGAGCAGTTCTTC. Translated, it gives CASSKYRGSGNEQFF.